This TCR beta chain was profiled in a study of blood T cell repertoires in COVID-19. Source study methods: Amplification of reference gene primers was used by the study to estimate nucleated cell counts. Clones were read by immunoSEQ multiplex PCR, and TCRdb kept only the in-frame ones, dropping some. Clone size and V and J calls were adopted from that table, with D and trimming inferred from the DNA. The profile shows 200,000 to 250,000 clones, 70% to 90% of them singletons. The V gene lost 0 bases and the J gene lost 5 bases, with 10 bases spanning the gap. The CDR3 has 14 amino acids. The V gene's germline CDR1 is MNHEY and CDR2 SVGAGI.

Sequenced input: PBMCs or T cells enriched from blood (not recorded which). The V gene is TRBV6-5, the J gene TRBJ1-1; D gene ambiguous. This TCR was recovered from a young man who had recovered from COVID-19. CDR3 DNA: TGTGCCAGCAGTTACTCGAATGCGAGGACTGAAGCTTTCTTT. Protein: CASSYSNARTEAFF.